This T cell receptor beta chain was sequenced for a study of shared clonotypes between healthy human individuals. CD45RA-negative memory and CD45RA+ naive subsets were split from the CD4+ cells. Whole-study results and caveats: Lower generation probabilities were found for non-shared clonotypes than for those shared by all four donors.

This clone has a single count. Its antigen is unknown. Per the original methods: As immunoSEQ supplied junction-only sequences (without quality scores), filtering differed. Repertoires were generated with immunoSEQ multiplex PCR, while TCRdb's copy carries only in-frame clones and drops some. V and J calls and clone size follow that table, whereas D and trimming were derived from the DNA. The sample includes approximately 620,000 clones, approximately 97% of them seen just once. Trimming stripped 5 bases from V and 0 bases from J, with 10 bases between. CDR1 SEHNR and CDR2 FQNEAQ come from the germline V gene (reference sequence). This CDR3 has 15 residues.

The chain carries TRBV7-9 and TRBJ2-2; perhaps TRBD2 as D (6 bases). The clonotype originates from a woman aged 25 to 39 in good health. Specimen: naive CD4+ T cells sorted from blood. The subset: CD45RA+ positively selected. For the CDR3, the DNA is TGTGCCAGCAGCCTGACTAGTTCGAACACCGGGGAGCTGTTTTTT. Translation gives CASSLTSSNTGELFF. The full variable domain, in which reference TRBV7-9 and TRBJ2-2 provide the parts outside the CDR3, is DTGVSQNPRHKITKRGQNVTFRCDPISEHNRLYWYRQTLGQGPEFLTYFQNEAQLEKSRLLSDRFSAERPKGSFSTLEIQRTEQGDSAMYLCASSLTSSNTGELFFGEGSRLTVL.